Shown below are 28 T cell receptor beta chains from a single sample sequenced in a study of cytomegalovirus exposure and HLA in healthy donors. The PCR employed 60 Vbeta primers together with 13 Jbeta primers. The repertoire was sequenced with immunoSEQ multiplex PCR; TCRdb's copy has only in-frame clones and lacks some. The table records tens of thousands of clones, around three quarters of them present only once. The source material was PBMCs. The source of these receptors is a male donor in good health and CMV-seronegative.

This chain connects TRBV6-4 to TRBJ1-1; possible D gene TRBD1, 6 bases. Germline CDR1 and CDR2: MRHNA and SNTAGT. The ends were cut back, 8 bases at V and 1 base at J, with 11 bases in the middle. This CDR3 has 13 amino acids. The CDR3 DNA follows: TGTGCCAGCGGAATGGGGGCGAACACTGAAGCTTTCTTT. This encodes CASGMGANTEAFF.

V gene TRBV5-5 combines with J gene TRBJ2-3; 9 bases align to TRBD2. CDR1 is SGHKS, CDR2 YYEKEE, per germline (reference sequence). The CDR3 runs 15 residues. V dropped 5 bases and J dropped 2; count of bases not matched to a gene: 6. The CDR3 DNA is TGTGCCAGCAGTAGAGCGGGGGGATTCACAGATACGCAGTATTTT. Translated: CASSRAGGFTDTQYF.

This clone was seen a few times. The V call is TRBV6-5, the J call TRBJ2-2; 9 bases match TRBD2. This CDR3 has 13 amino acids. Germline V lookup: CDR1 MNHEY, CDR2 SVGAGI. With 5 bases clipped from V and 16 bases from J, the junction kept 11 bases outside the gene matches. CDR3 DNA: TGTGCCAGCAGTACGCCTATAGCGGGAGTATGGTTTTTT. This codes for CASSTPIAGVWFF.

The CDR3 region is CASSSGQSHSPLHF. The CDR3 nucleotides are TGTGCCAGCAGCTCCGGACAGTCCCATTCACCCCTCCACTTT. V gene TRBV5-6 combines with J gene TRBJ1-6; maybe TRBD1 (6 bases). The germline V gene encodes CDR1 SGHDT and CDR2 YYEEEE. With 3 bases removed from V and 8 bases from J, the gap between germline ends came to 12 bases. CDR3 length: 14 residues.

The V call is TRBV2, the J call TRBJ1-5; D not certain. The germline V gene encodes CDR1 SNHLY and CDR2 FYNNEI. V lost 7 bases and J 6 bases, leaving 16 bases between the germline ends. This CDR3 is 14 amino acids long. For the CDR3, the DNA is TGTGCCAGCACACCAACGCTGGGAGGTCAGCCCCAGCATTTT. Its translation is CASTPTLGGQPQHF. Complete variable domain (other parts from reference TRBV2 and TRBJ1-5): EPEVTQTPSHQVTQMGQEVILRCVPISNHLYFYWYRQILGQKVEFLVSFYNNEISEKSEIFDDQFSVERPDGSNFTLKIRSTKLEDSAMYFCASTPTLGGQPQHFGDGTRLSIL.

V and J are TRBV5-4 and TRBJ2-3; TRBD2 aligns across 8 bases. The CDR3 consists of 15 residues. Germline-derived CDR1 and CDR2 are SGHNT and YYREEE (reference sequence). The ends lost 2 bases at V and 1 base at J; junction bases unmatched: 3. The CDR3 DNA reads TGTGCCAGCAGCTTCCACGGGAGGGGCACAGATACGCAGTATTTT. Amino acid sequence: CASSFHGRGTDTQYF.

This chain connects TRBV18 to TRBJ2-1; 7 bases are a match to TRBD2. The CDR3 totals 13 residues. V shed 5 bases, J shed 8 bases, and the junction held 6 bases outside the gene matches. The germline V gene has CDR1 KGHSH and CDR2 LQKENI. CDR3 residues: CASSISGWDEQFF. The DNA of the CDR3 is TGTGCCAGCTCAATTAGCGGGTGGGATGAGCAGTTCTTC. Variable domain in full (rest from reference TRBV18 and TRBJ2-1): NAGVMQNPRHLVRRRGQEARLRCSPMKGHSHVYWYRQLPEEGLKFMVYLQKENIIDESGMPKERFSAEFPKEGPSILRIQQVVRGDSAAYFCASSISGWDEQFFGPGTRLTVL.

This clone was found a few times. The chain links TRBV10-3 to TRBJ2-2, with TRBD1 matching 10 bases. The CDR3 totals 14 residues. Losses at the gene ends were 8 bases for V and 6 bases for J; bases not matched to a gene: 6. Germline values: CDR1 ENHRY, CDR2 SYGVKD. CDR3 in DNA: TGTGCCATCCGAGGGACAGGGGTTTCCGGGGAGCTGTTTTTT. Protein: CAIRGTGVSGELFF.

The gene calls are TRBV14 and TRBJ2-1; 11 bases fit TRBD2. CDR3 length equals 19 residues. After removal of 4 bases from V and 2 bases from J, the junction contained 13 bases not matched to a gene. Germline V gene data show CDR1 as SGHDN and CDR2 as FVKESK. CDR3 sequence: CASSPRAGSGRETYNEQFF. CDR3 coding DNA: TGTGCCAGCAGCCCAAGGGCGGGTAGCGGGAGGGAAACCTACAATGAGCAGTTCTTC.

This clone was picked up one time. This sequence joins TRBV5-1 and TRBJ2-1; TRBD2 agrees at 9 bases. After removal of 1 base from V and 7 bases from J, the junction contained 12 bases not matched to a gene. Germline V gene lookup returns CDR1 SGHRS and CDR2 YFSETQ. The CDR3 sequence is 17 residues long. The CDR3: CASSLFRREGRGNEQFF. In nucleotides, the CDR3 is TGCGCCAGCAGCTTGTTCCGGCGGGAGGGCCGGGGTAATGAGCAGTTCTTC.

This clone appeared once. The J gene is TRBJ2-5, the V gene TRBV5-4, with 10 bases aligning to TRBD1. This CDR3 is built from 15 residues. The germline gives CDR1 SGHNT, CDR2 YYREEE (reference sequence). J was trimmed by 4 bases and V by 4 bases; bases with no gene match: 7. The CDR3 coding sequence is TGTGCCAGCAGCCTCGGACAGGGGGGGGGAGAGACCCAGTACTTC. It is translated as CASSLGQGGGETQYF.

The chain recombines TRBV19 with TRBJ2-5; 11 bases map to TRBD1. The CDR3 has 19 amino acids. With 7 bases clipped from V and 4 bases from J, the junction kept 20 bases outside the gene matches. CDR1 LNHDA and CDR2 SQIVND come from the germline V gene (reference sequence). CDR3 residues: CASIRTYRTGGARGETQYF. CDR3 bases: TGTGCCAGTATAAGGACTTACCGGACAGGGGGCGCGAGGGGAGAGACCCAGTACTTC.

The chain employs TRBV6-5 and TRBJ2-7, with TRBD1 identical over 9 bases. In germline, CDR1 is MNHEY, CDR2 SVGAGI. V was clipped by 7 bases and J by 4 bases; unmatched bases: 11. The CDR3 sequence is 15 residues long. The CDR3: CASTARQGGMYEQYF. CDR3 coding DNA: TGTGCCAGCACCGCGCGACAGGGGGGAATGTACGAGCAGTACTTC.

This clone was seen a single time. The chain uses TRBV7-8 and TRBJ1-4, with 7 bases identical to TRBD1. Germline values: CDR1 SGHVS, CDR2 FQNEAQ. There are 15 residues in the CDR3. With V trimmed by 1 base and J by 8 bases, 7 bases remained unmatched. CDR3 sequence reads: CASSLDDRDWEKLFF. The CDR3 nucleotides read TGTGCCAGCAGCTTAGATGACAGGGACTGGGAAAAACTGTTTTTT.

This chain connects TRBV2 to TRBJ2-1; a weak D match, TRBD2 (5 bases). Germline V gene sequence: CDR1 SNHLY, CDR2 FYNNEI. The CDR3 has 13 amino acids. Deletions cut 7 bases from V and 7 bases from J, with 14 bases between. CDR3 DNA sequence: TGTGCCAGCAATACCGGGATAAGGAATGAGCAGTTCTTC. Translated, it gives CASNTGIRNEQFF.

The chain couples TRBV5-4 to TRBJ1-4, with D perhaps TRBD1 (5 bases). This CDR3 has 14 amino acids. Germline V lookup: CDR1 SGHNT, CDR2 YYREEE (reference sequence). Trimming cost V 3 bases and J 2 bases, with 8 bases left between them. CDR3 protein: CASSSGSTNEKLFF. The CDR3, as DNA: TGTGCCAGCAGCTCAGGGTCCACTAATGAAAAACTGTTTTTT.

V usage is TRBV4-1 and J usage is TRBJ1-5, with D possibly being TRBD1 (5 bases). Germline lookup yields CDR1 MGHRA and CDR2 YSYEKL. Between the trimmed V and J ends, which lost 3 bases and 4 bases, there was a span of 7 bases. This CDR3 is built from 13 residues. The CDR3 DNA reads TGCGCCAGCAGCCAGGGGCGAAATCAGCCCCAGCATTTT. Translation: CASSQGRNQPQHF.

V gene TRBV19 combines with J gene TRBJ1-1; no definite D call. Germline V lookup: CDR1 LNHDA, CDR2 SQIVND (reference sequence). The CDR3 is 14 amino acids. V lost 3 bases and J lost 1, with 9 bases in between. The CDR3 bases are TGTGCCAGTAGTATTAGCACGGAGAACACTGAAGCTTTCTTT. This encodes CASSISTENTEAFF.

Remarks on this clone: Mismatch with germline at one junction end may stem from a read error. This chain uses TRBV6-5 with TRBJ1-5; unclear D gene. Germline CDR1 reads MNHEY; CDR2 reads SVGAGI. There are 15 residues in the CDR3. The CDR3 sequence: CASSRLPAPNQPQNF. The CDR3 DNA sequence: TGTGCCAGCAGTCGACTGCCAGCCCCTAATCAGCCCCAGAATTTT.

This chain links TRBV11-3 with TRBJ2-6; 8 bases match TRBD1. CDR1 is SGHNT and CDR2 is YENEEA in the germline V gene. V shed 5 bases, J shed 0 bases, and the junction held 6 bases outside the gene matches. The CDR3 contains 17 residues. CDR3 DNA: TGTGCCAGCAGCCCTGGGACAGGCTCCTCTGGGGCCAACGTCCTGACTTTC. Translating it yields CASSPGTGSSGANVLTF.

V gene TRBV6-1 combines with J gene TRBJ2-3, with 7 bases fitting TRBD1. V was clipped by 2 bases and J by 2 bases; unmatched bases: 10. CDR3 length: 17 residues. Germline CDR1 MNHNS, CDR2 SASEGT. The CDR3 sequence is CASSERGQNGHTDTQYF. As DNA, the CDR3 is TGTGCCAGCAGTGAAAGGGGACAGAATGGGCACACAGATACGCAGTATTTT.

V is TRBV11-2 and J is TRBJ2-2; D may be TRBD1 (6 bases). This CDR3 has 16 residues. Trimming cost V 1 base and J 2 bases, with 11 bases left between them. Germline loops: CDR1 SGHAT, CDR2 FQNNGV. The CDR3 spells CASSLAPGHNTGELFF. The CDR3, as DNA: TGTGCCAGCAGCTTAGCTCCGGGACACAACACCGGGGAGCTGTTTTTT.

This clone was detected only a few times. The rearrangement links TRBV5-1 to TRBJ2-1, with TRBD2 matching over 8 bases. This CDR3 has 18 amino acids. CDR1 and CDR2 (germline): SGHRS, YFSETQ. Losses at the gene ends were 2 bases for V and 3 bases for J; bases not matched to a gene: 13. CDR3 DNA sequence: TGCGCCAGCAGCTTACTAGGATGGGTAGCGGGAAGCTACAATGAGCAGTTCTTC. It encodes CASSLLGWVAGSYNEQFF. Filled out from reference TRBV5-1 and TRBJ2-1, the complete variable domain reads KAGVTQTPRYLIKTRGQQVTLSCSPISGHRSVSWYQQTPGQGLQFLFEYFSETQRNKGNFPGRFSGRQFSNSRSEMNVSTLELGDSALYLCASSLLGWVAGSYNEQFFGPGTRLTVL.

In its sample, this clone was seen a few times. The chain uses TRBV14 and TRBJ2-7, with 8 bases matching TRBD2. With V trimmed by 6 bases and J by 3 bases, 4 bases remained unmatched. This CDR3 has 13 amino acids. Germline CDR1 is SGHDN and CDR2 is FVKESK. The CDR3 coding sequence is TGTGCCAGCAGACTAGCGGACGACTACGAGCAGTACTTC. This encodes CASRLADDYEQYF. The full variable domain, its missing parts supplied by reference TRBV14 and TRBJ2-7, is EAGVTQFPSHSVIEKGQTVTLRCDPISGHDNLYWYRRVMGKEIKFLLHFVKESKQDESGMPNNRFLAERTGGTYSTLKVQPAELEDSGVYFCASRLADDYEQYFGPGTRLTVT.

This rearrangement joins TRBV5-1 to TRBJ2-3; 8 bases map to TRBD1. CDR3 size: 16 residues. CDR1 SGHRS and CDR2 YFSETQ come from the germline V gene. The V and J ends lost 0 bases and 2 bases, in that order; junction bases with no gene match: 5. The DNA of the CDR3 is TGCGCCAGCAGCTTGGAGACAGGGGAAGCCACAGATACGCAGTATTTT. This translates into CASSLETGEATDTQYF.

The chain employs TRBV11-3 and TRBJ2-5; 8 bases map to TRBD1. V shed 10 bases, J shed 4 bases, and the junction held 8 bases outside the gene matches. The CDR3 covers 13 residues. In germline, CDR1 is SGHNT, CDR2 YENEEA. The CDR3 loop reads CANMDRDRETQYF. The CDR3 bases are TGTGCCAACATGGACAGGGATCGAGAGACCCAGTACTTC.

This clone was seen just once. The chain combines TRBV5-1 with TRBJ1-2; a weak D match, TRBD1 (5 bases). Deletions cut 1 base from V and 2 bases from J, with 9 bases between. Per germline, CDR1 SGHRS and CDR2 YFSETQ. The CDR3 extends over 14 amino acids. The CDR3 region is CASSLQGKNYGYTF. The CDR3 DNA reads TGCGCCAGCAGCTTGCAGGGAAAGAACTATGGCTACACCTTC.

The chain has TRBV13 and TRBJ2-2, with D possibly matching TRBD1 (6 bases). CDR1 PRHDT and CDR2 FYEKMQ come from the germline V gene (reference sequence). With 7 bases removed from V and 0 bases from J, the gap between germline ends came to 24 bases. CDR3 length: 19 residues. The CDR3, as DNA: TGTGCCAGCACCCAGGCCGAGTCCCGGACAGCCACGAACACCGGGGAGCTGTTTTTT. Translated, it gives CASTQAESRTATNTGELFF.